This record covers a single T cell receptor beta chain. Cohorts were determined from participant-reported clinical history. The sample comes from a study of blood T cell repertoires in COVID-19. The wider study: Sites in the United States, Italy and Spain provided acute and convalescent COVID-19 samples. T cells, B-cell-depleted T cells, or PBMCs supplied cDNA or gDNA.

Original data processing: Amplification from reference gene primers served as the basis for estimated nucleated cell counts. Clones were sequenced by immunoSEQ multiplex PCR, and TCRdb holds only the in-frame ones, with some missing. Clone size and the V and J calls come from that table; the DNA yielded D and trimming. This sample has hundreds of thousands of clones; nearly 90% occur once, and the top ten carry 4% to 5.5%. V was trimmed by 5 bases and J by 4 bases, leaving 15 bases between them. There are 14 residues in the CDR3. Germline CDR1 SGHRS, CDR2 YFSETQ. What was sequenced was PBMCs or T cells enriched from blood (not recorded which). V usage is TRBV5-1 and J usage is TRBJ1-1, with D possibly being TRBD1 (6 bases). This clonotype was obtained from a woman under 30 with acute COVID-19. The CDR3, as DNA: TGCGCCAGCAGAGGTTACGAAGGGGGCACTGAAGCTTTCTTT. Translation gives CASRGYEGGTEAFF.